This T cell receptor (beta chain) appears in the sequencing data of a study of cytomegalovirus exposure and HLA in healthy donors (dated by TCRdb to 2016 to 2017). Background on the whole study: An earlier analysis of some 600 of the donors reported 276 Gb of sequence data and 100 million to 120 million unique TCR beta sequences obtained from approximately 180 million T cells. Roughly 300 gigabases of sequencing data and tens of millions of unique TCR sequences made up an early release that covered several hundred HLA-typed donors. The genetic ancestry cluster associated with self-reported Caucasian donors included 81% of the 398 genotyped donors. The study aimed to test whether cataloging public T cell receptors could reveal signatures of past pathogen exposure. The study used immunosequencing to profile the T cell repertoires of about 670 subjects and linked those repertoires to cytomegalovirus serostatus. A separate validation cohort of over a hundred different subjects was used in addition to the roughly 720-subject first cohort. To predict cytomegalovirus infection status, the study combined high-throughput TCR immunosequencing, statistical association of individual TCRs with disease status, and machine learning. In a later analysis, previously published TCR beta repertoires from 666 donors were re-analyzed and high-resolution HLA genotyping was added so that TCR occurrence patterns could be studied. In the later analysis, no new phenotypic data were used to find candidate immune exposures; instead, reliance was placed on TCR beta sequences and their occurrence across donors. An earlier analysis of roughly 580 of the donors used high-throughput TCR beta sequencing to judge whether each TCR beta V gene segment behaved as functional or pseudogenic. Alongside the repertoire data, information on donor age, sex, ethnicity and CMV serostatus was compiled. A later genetic analysis used genome-wide SNP genotypes for about 65% of the roughly 700 donors, treating that subset as a discovery cohort. All discovery cohort repertoires had been generated using a single sequencing platform. Class I and class II HLA loci were covered by the typing at four-digit resolution. The number of typed donors differed by locus: roughly 620-630 for A, B, C, DRB1 and DQB1; approximately 520 for DQA1; roughly 600 for DPA1; and 400 to 480 for DPB1. Because of strong linkage in the cohort, roughly five DR-DQ haplotypes were treated as single units for association and clustering. Among some 410 genotyped donors of the cohort, an average of roughly 230,000 unique TCR beta nucleotide sequences was sequenced per donor, of which about 20% were non-productive.

Comment on this clone: What antigen it recognizes has not been identified. No base quality information exists; no much larger clone differs at one position.

The cohort was made up of 500 to 850 healthy bone marrow donors. At the time of sampling, every cohort member was nominally healthy, though immune exposures that went unrecorded were likely present. The donor was CMV seronegative and was included in the group of around 320 seronegative cohort members. Every donor gave a peripheral blood sample, and the peripheral blood mononuclear cells from that sample were used for TCR beta sequencing. Genomic DNA extraction from the blood cell samples was performed with the Qiagen DNeasy Blood Extraction Kit. The CDR3 sequence holds 12 residues, the cysteine and phenylalanine included. The CDR3 DNA has 36 bases and is translated from base 1. Trimming takes 2 bases from V and 5 bases from J, and the germline ends sit 6 bases apart. The germline V gene sets CDR1 to MGHRA and CDR2 to YSYEKL. What the authors observed across the whole study: The classifier was reported to diagnose cytomegalovirus status with high specificity and sensitivity in both the original and validation cohorts. A total of around 150 TCR beta chains were listed by the study as associated with cytomegalovirus. In a later analysis, the rate of TCR association differed among HLA loci, with DRB1 alleles having the most associated TCRs and HLA-C alleles having the fewest. A further reported finding was that TCR beta sequences accurately predicted the HLA-A and HLA-B alleles for most subjects in the first cohort. Assigning TCR associations to individual alleles was difficult when HLA alleles, especially DR and DQ, strongly co-occurred. The only immune exposure information available for the cohort was CMV serostatus. Some IMGT-functional V segments, including TRBV6-2 and TRBV6-3, could not be told apart with the 87-base-pair reads, so those segments were excluded. It was suggested by the authors that the approach could potentially be generalized to other disease states and immunological phenotypes. HLA typing was unavailable for some donors at each locus, so association tests used only the typed subset. In a later analysis, several top co-occurrence clusters were reported to appear linked to parvovirus B19, influenza, CMV and Epstein-Barr virus. In a later analysis, most CMV-associated TCR beta chains were found to appear HLA-restricted, with HLA associations seemingly driven largely by CMV exposure. In vitro tests confirmed that three of the cytomegalovirus-associated TCR beta chains recognize cytomegalovirus antigens. Most TCR sequences were seen in very few donors, while some public TCRs were found in many individuals. In a later analysis, HLA-associated TCR beta chains were found to be more clonally expanded and to have lower generation probabilities than equally common non-associated chains. Presence/absence analyses assumed roughly uniform sequencing depth across donors, an assumption that may not hold. Linkage disequilibrium might explain the correlated functional status among segregating V segments, but an unknown experimental factor could not be excluded. In a later analysis, about 16,000 TCR beta sequences were associated with specific HLA alleles at a false discovery rate of 0.05. V-gene and J-gene trimming of TCR beta chains was associated with a missense DCLRE1C variant in a later genetic analysis, and the association was replicated in an independent cohort. A cluster of highly shared sequence variants was judged likely to represent a technical artifact of the sequencing pipeline. In an earlier analysis of about 600 of the donors, most TCR beta V segments appeared in productive rearrangements about 90% or about 30% of the time, broadly matching IMGT annotations. In this cohort, only TCR beta chains were sequenced, and detectable features were limited by the absence of alpha or paired-chain data. Because counts were too low, roughly 16 rarely observed V segments, including chromosome 9 orphons, were left out of the earlier analysis of 500 to 650 of the donors. In a later genetic analysis, fewer N-insertions in productive TCRs were reported among donors in an Asian-associated ancestry cluster than the 666-donor mean.

The method was the immunoSEQ multiplex PCR assay. The multiplex PCR relied on a mix of 60 forward primers for TCR Vbeta segments and 13 reverse primers for TCR Jbeta segments. The CDR3 region of rearranged TCR beta genes was amplified from genomic DNA with a multiplex PCR assay. The amplified TCR beta libraries were sequenced on the Illumina HiSeq System as 87-base-pair reads. The authors' pipeline ran thus. A later analysis counted tens of millions of unique TCR beta chains across the 666 repertoires, and about 10 million of these chains were shared by at least two donors. To remove PCR and sequencing errors, raw reads were error-corrected and collapsed into unique sequences using a nearest-neighbor algorithm that merged closely related sequences. To assign V, D and J gene segments, CDR3 sequences were aligned to IMGT reference sequences. For a sequence to be retained, at least a six-nucleotide match to both a V gene segment and a J gene segment was required. Rearrangements were called productive when the CDR3 lacked stop codons and stayed in frame with V and J; all others were non-productive. Following IMGT convention, CDR3 was defined as the stretch from the second conserved V-encoded cysteine to the conserved J-encoded phenylalanine. In an earlier analysis of around 600 of the donors, sequences lacking an unambiguous match to a single V gene segment were excluded. An earlier analysis of under 750 of the donors called V segments functional above 56.7% productive rearrangements and segregating when the between-donor standard deviation exceeded 5%. A statistical classification framework was developed to diagnose cytomegalovirus status using the catalog of TCR beta chain sequences. V and J gene assignment, in a later analysis, came from comparing TCR nucleotide sequences with IMGT/GENE-DB human TR gene sequences. A later analysis assigned CDR3 sequences and most-parsimonious VDJ recombination scenarios with the TCRdist pipeline. A later analysis defined each TCR beta chain by its CDR3 amino acid sequence plus V-gene family, and excluded reads lacking a unique V-gene family. In a later analysis, 500 to 700 highly shared, low-generation-probability nucleotide sequences were removed to address suspected cross-contamination and a sequencing artifact. For each public chain, a later analysis derived a clonal expansion index from normalized ranks of inferred template counts within each repertoire. In a later analysis, generation probabilities were computed with a VDJ recombination model fitted to out-of-frame rearrangements, and the resulting probabilities were checked against IGoR. Hypergeometric tests were used in a later analysis to score TCR-TCR, TCR-HLA and TCR-CMV co-occurrence, with a repertoire-size bias correction applied to the TCR pairs. In a later analysis, false discovery rates were estimated by permuting HLA or CMV assignments 20 times. In a later analysis, co-occurring TCRs were grouped using DBSCAN, and TCRdist sequence similarity was added for clustering within HLA-allele-positive subsets. Repertoires with fewer than 30,000 or more than 120,000 public chains, plus five repertoires with anomalous nucleotide sharing, were excluded from co-occurrence clustering. TCRdb limited this immuneACCESS table to in-frame rearrangements with V and J called. A share of clones is missing; checked studies link under half to unresolved V genes, and the rest is unexplained. V and J calls and clone size are those listed in that table; D and trimming were worked out from the DNA. The sample records about 200,000 clones, more than 75% of which are singletons. 1.6% of the sample is in the top ten clones.

This TCR derives from a woman between 50 and 59 years old in good health and CMV-seronegative. In this chain, TRBV4-1 is recombined with TRBJ1-2; no D gene is confidently identified. Sequencing was done on a sample of PBMCs. The CDR3 corresponds to CASSQKEYGYTF. The nucleotide sequence reads TGCGCCAGCAGCCAAAAGGAGTATGGCTACACCTTC.